The clone carrying this TCR beta chain was recorded at least ten times. TCRdb passed the RT-PCR reads through MiXCR, listing each CDR3 protein once. The sample includes tens of thousands of distinct CDR3 sequences, approximately 5.2% of them seen just once. This entry is derived from a study of patients and donors after allogeneic stem cell transplantation. This clonotype originated in a human donor who was either an allogeneic HSCT recipient or a stem cell or donor lymphocyte infusion donor (not recorded which). It is not recorded whose cells these are; they may come from a transplant donor. The sequencing input was blood, either unsorted or a sorted T cell fraction (not recorded which).

CDR3 sequence: CASSSYSIDKNIQYF. CDR3 DNA: TGTGCCAGCAGCTCCTACTCTATCGACAAAAACATTCAGTACTTC. The chain is built from TRBV7-2 and TRBJ2-4; the D is unclear. The V and J ends lost 4 bases and 3 bases respectively, with 13 bases between them. Germline V lookup: CDR1 SGHTA, CDR2 FQGNSA. The CDR3 spans 15 residues.